These T cell receptor beta chains were read from a single sample in a study of CD8+ T cells in alopecia areata. The protocol was immunoSEQ multiplex PCR, while the TCRdb copy is restricted to in-frame clones and leaves out a portion. The sample lists more than 85,000 clones, roughly three fifths seen once, with roughly 16% in the top ten. The sample was CD8+ T cells sorted from blood, taken at week 4, from a patient treated with tofacitinib. These receptors came from a human donor with alopecia areata. CDR3s include the opening cysteine and the closing phenylalanine or tryptophan. A D gene is named only where the DNA matches it firmly. Size tells how often a clone was seen (once, few, many) or the class of an expanded clone, and some rows leave it out.

d_call	v_call	j_call	clone_size	cdr3_nt	cdr3_aa
NA	TRBV27	TRBJ2-7	NA	TGTGCCAGCAGTCCCCGGGACAATACCGCGGACTACGAGCAGTACTTC	CASSPRDNTADYEQYF
NA	TRBV7-7	TRBJ2-1	NA	TGTGCCAGCAGCCGTGACTCTCTGGGCTACAATGAGCAGTTCTTC	CASSRDSLGYNEQFF
TRBD2	TRBV4-1	TRBJ2-1	NA	TGCGCCAGCAGCCAAGTCGTAGCGGGCTACTACAATGAGCAGTTCTTC	CASSQVVAGYYNEQFF
NA	TRBV5-6	TRBJ2-1	large	TGTGCCAGCAGCTTGGCCAGATCGCGGGTTAAATACAATGAGCAGTTCTTC	CASSLARSRVKYNEQFF
NA	TRBV6-6	TRBJ1-2	once	TGTGCCAGCAGTTACTCGTCTGGCTACACCTTC	CASSYSSGYTF
TRBD1	TRBV27	TRBJ2-5	NA	TGTGCCAGCAGTTTATCCACAGGGGGCTTTTGGGGCCAAGAGACCCAGTACTTC	CASSLSTGGFWGQETQYF
TRBD1	TRBV28	TRBJ1-5	NA	TGTGCCAGCAGTTTCCCCACAGGGGACAATCAGCCCCAGCATTTT	CASSFPTGDNQPQHF
NA	TRBV9	TRBJ2-7	NA	TGTGCCAGCAGCGTAGCTGTAAATTACGAGCAGTACTTC	CASSVAVNYEQYF
TRBD2	TRBV25-1	TRBJ2-7	NA	TGTGCCAGCAGTTTCGGGACTAGCAGCGAGCAGTACTTC	CASSFGTSSEQYF
TRBD2	TRBV7-3	TRBJ2-2	NA	TGTGCCAGCAGCTTCTCGGGACTAGCGGGAGAGGCCGGGGAGCTGTTTTTT	CASSFSGLAGEAGELFF
TRBD2	TRBV28	TRBJ2-5	NA	TGTGCCAGCAGCCCAACCAGCGGGAGCCAAGAGACCCAGTACTTC	CASSPTSGSQETQYF
NA	TRBV2	TRBJ1-2	few	TGTGCCAGCAGTGACCTGGAAAACTATGGCTACACCTTC	CASSDLENYGYTF
NA	TRBV23-1	TRBJ1-1	few	TGCGCCAGCAGTCAATCGGAGGAGTTGAACACTGAAGCTTTCTTT	CASSQSEELNTEAFF
TRBD2	TRBV4-1	TRBJ2-2	NA	TGCGCCAGCAGCCAAGAGGCTAGCGGGAGTTGGACCGGGGAGCTGTTTTTT	CASSQEASGSWTGELFF
NA	TRBV4-1	TRBJ1-1	NA	TGCGCCAGCAGCCAAGATGGGGGGACGGAGGCACCTTTCTTT	CASSQDGGTEAPFF
TRBD2	TRBV29-1	TRBJ2-7	few	TGCAGCGTTGAAGATGCGGCGGGGGGCCCCTCCCACGAGCAGTACTTC	CSVEDAAGGPSHEQYF
NA	TRBV29-1	TRBJ1-2	few	TGCAGCGTTGATGTGGGGGATCTCTATGGCTACACCTTC	CSVDVGDLYGYTF
TRBD1	TRBV15	TRBJ2-1	NA	TGTGCCACCGATGAACCGGGACAGGGAGCTAGCGAACACCACAATGAGCAGTTCTTC	CATDEPGQGASEHHNEQFF